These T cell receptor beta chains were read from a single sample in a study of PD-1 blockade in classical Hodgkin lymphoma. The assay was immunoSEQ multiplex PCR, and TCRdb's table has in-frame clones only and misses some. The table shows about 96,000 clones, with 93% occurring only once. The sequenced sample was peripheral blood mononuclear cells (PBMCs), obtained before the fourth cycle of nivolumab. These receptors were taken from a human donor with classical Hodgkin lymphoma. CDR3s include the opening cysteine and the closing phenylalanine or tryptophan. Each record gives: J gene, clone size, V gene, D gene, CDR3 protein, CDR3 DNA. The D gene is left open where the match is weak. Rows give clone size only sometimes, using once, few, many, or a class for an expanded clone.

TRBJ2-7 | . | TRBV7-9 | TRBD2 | CASSPGTSGNYEQYF | TGTGCCAGCAGCCCCGGGACTAGCGGAAACTACGAGCAGTACTTC
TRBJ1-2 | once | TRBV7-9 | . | CASSFQSVNYGYTF | TGTGCCAGCAGCTTTCAATCAGTGAACTATGGCTACACCTTC
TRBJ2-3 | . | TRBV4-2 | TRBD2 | CASSPLAGATDTQYF | TGTGCCAGCAGCCCTCTAGCGGGAGCTACAGATACGCAGTATTTT
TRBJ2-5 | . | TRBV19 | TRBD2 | CASSWASGRVETQYF | TGTGCCAGTAGTTGGGCTAGCGGGAGGGTAGAGACCCAGTACTTC
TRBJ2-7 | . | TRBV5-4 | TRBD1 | CASSSGQSGKSLYEQYF | TGTGCCAGCAGCTCGGGACAGTCCGGGAAATCCCTCTACGAGCAGTACTTC
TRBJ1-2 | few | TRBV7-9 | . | CASTLGDNYGYTF | TGTGCCAGCACCCTAGGGGACAACTATGGCTACACCTTC
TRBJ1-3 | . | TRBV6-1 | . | CASSNELNPGNTIYF | TGTGCCAGCTCCAATGAGTTAAATCCTGGAAACACCATATATTTT
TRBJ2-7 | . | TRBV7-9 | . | CASSLASSSEQYF | TGTGCCAGCAGCTTAGCTTCCTCGAGCGAGCAGTACTTC
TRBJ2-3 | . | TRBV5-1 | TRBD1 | CASTLTGGRDTQYF | TGCGCCAGCACCCTCACAGGGGGCCGGGATACGCAGTATTTT
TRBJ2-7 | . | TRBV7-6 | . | CASSSDSSTYEQYF | TGTGCCAGCAGCTCGGACAGTTCCACCTACGAGCAGTACTTC
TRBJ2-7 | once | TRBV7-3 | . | CASSLSGTYEQYF | TGTGCCAGCAGCTTAAGCGGGACCTACGAGCAGTACTTC
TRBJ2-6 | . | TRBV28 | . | CASSLTPGSGANVLTF | TGTGCCAGCAGTCTAACCCCAGGGTCTGGGGCCAACGTCCTGACTTTC
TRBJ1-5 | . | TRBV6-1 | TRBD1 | CASSDRMWDRIPNSNQPQHF | TGTGCCAGCAGTGATCGTATGTGGGACAGGATTCCCAATAGCAATCAGCCCCAGCATTTT
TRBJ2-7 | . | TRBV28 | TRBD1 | CASSSGTEKYEQYF | TGTGCCAGCAGTTCCGGGACAGAGAAATACGAGCAGTACTTC
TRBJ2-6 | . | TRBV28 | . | CASRRWGSGANVLTF | TGTGCCAGCCGTCGCTGGGGATCTGGGGCCAACGTCCTGACTTTC
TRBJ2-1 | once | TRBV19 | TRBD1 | CASSIVRGSHNEQFF | TGTGCCAGTAGTATTGTCAGGGGGAGTCACAATGAGCAGTTCTTC
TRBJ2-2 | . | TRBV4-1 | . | CASSPGNTGELFF | TGCGCCAGCAGCCCAGGGAACACCGGGGAGCTGTTTTTT
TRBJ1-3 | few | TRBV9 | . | CASSVEGSGNTIYF | TGTGCCAGCAGCGTAGAAGGTTCTGGAAACACCATATATTTT
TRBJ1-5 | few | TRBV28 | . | CASSNRLGYNQPQHF | TGTGCCAGCAGTAACAGACTTGGGTACAATCAGCCCCAGCATTTT
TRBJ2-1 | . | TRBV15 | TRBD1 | CATSIRDSYNEQFF | TGTGCCACCAGCATAAGGGACAGCTACAATGAGCAGTTCTTC